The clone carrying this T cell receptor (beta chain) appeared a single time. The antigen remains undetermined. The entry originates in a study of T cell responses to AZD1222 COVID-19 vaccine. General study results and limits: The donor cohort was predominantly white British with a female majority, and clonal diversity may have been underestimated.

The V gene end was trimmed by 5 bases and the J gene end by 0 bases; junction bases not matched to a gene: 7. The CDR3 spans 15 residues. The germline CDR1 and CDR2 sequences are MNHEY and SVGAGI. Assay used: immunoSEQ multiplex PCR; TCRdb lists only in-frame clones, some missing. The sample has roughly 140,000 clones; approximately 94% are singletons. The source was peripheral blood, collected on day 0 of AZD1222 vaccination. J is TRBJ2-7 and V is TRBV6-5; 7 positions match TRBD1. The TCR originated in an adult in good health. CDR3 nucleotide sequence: TGTGCCAGCAGTATTACGACAGGGAGCTCCTACGAGCAGTACTTC. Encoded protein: CASSITTGSSYEQYF.